This TCR beta chain emerged from a study of molecular identifiers for immune sequencing clone quantification. Using a CD8+CD4-CCR7+CD45RA+ phenotype, naive CD8 T cells were sorted. With listed TCR primers and previously described methods, bulk TCR libraries were prepared. Each CDR3 protein gets one entry after TCRdb re-called the PCR reads with MiXCR. Found here are hundreds of thousands of distinct CDR3 sequences, roughly a quarter of them singletons; the top ten hold about 0.71%. CDR3 size: 11 residues. Looked up from germline, CDR1 is GTSNPN and CDR2 is SVGIG (reference sequence). The sample holds a few counts of this clonotype. Its target is not known. The junction does not match germline at one end; this may be a read error. General observations from the study: Over 98% of effector molecules, yet under 1% of naive-cell molecules, were held by clones above 20 RNA copies.

J is TRBJ2-2 and V is TRBV30; weak D call: TRBD1 (6 bases). The TCR was taken from a human donor in good health. Some libraries in this study had Jurkat cell RNA spiked in. The sequenced sample was naive CD8+ T cells from blood, with Jurkat cell RNA spiked in. Specified subset: FACS-sorted CD8+CD4-CCR7+CD45RA+ naive T cells. This chain's CDR3 is CALDSTGELVF. The CDR3 DNA is TGTGCCTTGGACAGCACCGGGGAGCTGGTTTTT.